This T cell receptor (beta chain) was profiled in a study of shared clonotypes between healthy human individuals. Overall study context: Used for every donor were three CD4 naive, three CD4 memory, two CD8 naive and one CD8 memory plate.

Trimming took 4 bases from V and 9 from J; bases not matched to a gene: 5. The germline CDR1 and CDR2 sequences are SQVTM and ANQGSEA. There are 13 residues in the CDR3. Remarks on this clone: Its antigen is still unknown.

TCRdb's table, derived via immunoSEQ multiplex PCR, lists solely in-frame clones and lacks some. Among about 990,000 clones listed, 78% were seen once. The study, taken as a whole, reports: Compared with memory subsets, naive subsets generally had larger estimated richness.

Sample: memory CD4+ T cells from PBMCs. Indicated subset: CD45RA-negative fraction. The clonotype originates from a man between 18 and 29 years old in good health. Some clones in this sample may be carry-over from other donors' samples. The gene calls are TRBV29-1 and TRBJ2-1; TRBD1 matches 11 bases. The CDR3 loop is CSVALGQGVEQFF. CDR3 DNA sequence: TGCAGCGTTGCTTTGGGACAGGGGGTTGAGCAGTTCTTC.